This T cell receptor (beta chain) was recovered during a study of blood T cell repertoires in COVID-19. The CDR3 is made up of 14 amino acids. Between the trimmed V and J ends, which lost 3 bases and 6 bases, there was a span of 12 bases. Germline V gene sequence: CDR1 DFQATT, CDR2 SNEGSKA (reference sequence). This clone showed up just a few times. Original methodology: Reference gene primers were amplified, and this amplification served to estimate nucleated cell counts. Produced via immunoSEQ multiplex PCR; TCRdb's table is partial and in-frame only. V and J calls and clone size are given by that table; D and trimming were obtained from the DNA. The table records 170,000 or so clones, roughly 88% of them present only once.

The TCR sequence derives from a woman aged 55-70 years with acute or convalescent COVID-19. The V and J genes are TRBV20-1 and TRBJ1-6; D gene ambiguous. The sample consisted of peripheral blood. The CDR3 DNA follows: TGCAGTGCTAGTATTGAACCGGGTAATTCACCCCTCCACTTT. Encoded protein: CSASIEPGNSPLHF.